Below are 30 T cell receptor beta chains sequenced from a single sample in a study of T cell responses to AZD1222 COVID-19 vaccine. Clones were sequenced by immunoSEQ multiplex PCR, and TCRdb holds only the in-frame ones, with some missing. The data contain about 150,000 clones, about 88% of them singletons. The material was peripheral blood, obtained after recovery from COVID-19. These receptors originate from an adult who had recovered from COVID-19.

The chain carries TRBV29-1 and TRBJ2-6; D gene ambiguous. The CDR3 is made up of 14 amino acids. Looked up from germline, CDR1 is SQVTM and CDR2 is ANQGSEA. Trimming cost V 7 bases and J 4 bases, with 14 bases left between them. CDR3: CSAGGASGANVLTF. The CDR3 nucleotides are TGCAGCGCCGGTGGAGCCTCGGGGGCCAACGTCCTGACTTTC. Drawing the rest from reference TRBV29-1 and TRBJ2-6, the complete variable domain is SAVISQKPSRDICQRGTSLTIQCQVDSQVTMMFWYRQQPGQSLTLIATANQGSEATYESGFVIDKFPISRPNLTFSTLTVSNMSPEDSSIYLCSAGGASGANVLTFGAGSRLTVL.

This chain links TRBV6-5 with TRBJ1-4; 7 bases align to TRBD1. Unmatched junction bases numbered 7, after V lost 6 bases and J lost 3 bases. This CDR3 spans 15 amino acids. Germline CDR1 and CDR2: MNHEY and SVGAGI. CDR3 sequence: CASSYDRAANEKLFF. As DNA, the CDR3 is TGTGCCAGCAGCTATGACAGGGCGGCTAATGAAAAACTGTTTTTT.

Written as DNA, the CDR3 is TGTGCCAGCAGCCCCGGGGGTAGCGGTTACAATGAGCAGTTCTTC. Translated, it gives CASSPGGSGYNEQFF. This sequence joins TRBV7-9 and TRBJ2-1; the D gene is possibly TRBD2 (6 bases). Germline-derived CDR1 and CDR2 are SEHNR and FQNEAQ (reference sequence). The CDR3 has 15 residues. V dropped 5 bases and J dropped 4 bases, with 15 bases sitting between them.

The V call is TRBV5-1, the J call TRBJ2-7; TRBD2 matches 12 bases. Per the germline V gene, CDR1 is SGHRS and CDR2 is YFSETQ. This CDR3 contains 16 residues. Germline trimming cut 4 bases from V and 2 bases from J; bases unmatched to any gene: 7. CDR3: CASSNPLAGGAYEQYF. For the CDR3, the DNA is TGCGCCAGCAGCAACCCTCTAGCGGGAGGGGCCTACGAGCAGTACTTC.

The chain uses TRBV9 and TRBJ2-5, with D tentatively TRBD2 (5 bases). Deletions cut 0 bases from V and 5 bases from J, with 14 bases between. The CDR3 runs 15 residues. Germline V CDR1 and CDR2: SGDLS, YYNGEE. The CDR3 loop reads CASSVDSVPRETQYF. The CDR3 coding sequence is TGTGCCAGCAGCGTAGATAGCGTGCCAAGGGAGACCCAGTACTTC. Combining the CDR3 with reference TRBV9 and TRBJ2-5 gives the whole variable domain DSGVTQTPKHLITATGQRVTLRCSPRSGDLSVYWYQQSLDQGLQFLIQYYNGEERAKGNILERFSAQQFPDLHSELNLSSLELGDSALYFCASSVDSVPRETQYFGPGTRLLVL.

CDR3 sequence: CASSDSNGGYNEQFF. The CDR3 DNA is TGTGCCAGCAGTGACTCGAATGGGGGTTACAATGAGCAGTTCTTC. The chain combines TRBV6-4 with TRBJ2-1, with D perhaps assigned TRBD1 or TRBD2 (5 bases each). The CDR3 sequence is 15 residues long. Per the germline V gene, CDR1 is MRHNA and CDR2 is SNTAGT. Trimming pared 0 bases from V and 4 bases from J, leaving 10 bases between.

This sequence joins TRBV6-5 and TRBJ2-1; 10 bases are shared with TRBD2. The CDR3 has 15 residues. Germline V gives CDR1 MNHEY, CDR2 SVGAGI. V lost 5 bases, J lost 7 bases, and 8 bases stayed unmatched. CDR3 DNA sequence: TGTGCCAGCAGTAAGGGAGGGACTAGCGTAAATGAGCAGTTCTTC. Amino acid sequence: CASSKGGTSVNEQFF.

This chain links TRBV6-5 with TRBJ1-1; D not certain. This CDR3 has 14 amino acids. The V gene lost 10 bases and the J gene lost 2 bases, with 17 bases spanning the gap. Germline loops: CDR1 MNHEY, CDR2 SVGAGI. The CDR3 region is CATSPEWANTEAFF. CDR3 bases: TGTGCCACCTCGCCAGAATGGGCCAACACTGAAGCTTTCTTT.

The CDR3 loop is CASSQTRGSGPPYEQYF. The CDR3 DNA sequence: TGTGCCAGCAGCCAGACCCGGGGTAGCGGGCCCCCCTACGAGCAGTACTTC. V usage is TRBV3-1 (or the pseudogene TRBV3-2) and J usage is TRBJ2-7, with 7 positions matching TRBD2. This CDR3 has 17 residues. The V gene end was trimmed by 3 bases and the J gene end by 2 bases; junction bases not matched to a gene: 13. Per germline, CDR1 LGHDT and CDR2 YNNKEL (reference sequence).

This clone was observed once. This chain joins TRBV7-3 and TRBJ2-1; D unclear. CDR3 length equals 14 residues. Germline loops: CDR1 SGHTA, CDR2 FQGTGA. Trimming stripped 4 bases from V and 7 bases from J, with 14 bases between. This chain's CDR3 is CASSSQAALNEQFF. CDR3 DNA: TGTGCCAGCAGCTCCCAAGCTGCGCTAAATGAGCAGTTCTTC.

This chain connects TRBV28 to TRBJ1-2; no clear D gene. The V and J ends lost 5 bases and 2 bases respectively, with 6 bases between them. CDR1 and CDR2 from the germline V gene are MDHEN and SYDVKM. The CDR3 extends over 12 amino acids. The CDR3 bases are TGTGCCAGCAGTCCCTTAAACTATGGCTACACCTTC. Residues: CASSPLNYGYTF.

The CDR3 reads CASSFGQKNSPLHF. The CDR3 nucleotides read TGTGCCAGCAGCTTCGGGCAGAAAAATTCACCCCTCCACTTT. This rearrangement joins TRBV11-1 to TRBJ1-6; no clear D gene. This CDR3 region has 14 residues. The ends were cut back, 3 bases at V and 7 bases at J, with 10 bases in the middle. Germline assignment: CDR1 SGHAT and CDR2 FQDESV (reference sequence).

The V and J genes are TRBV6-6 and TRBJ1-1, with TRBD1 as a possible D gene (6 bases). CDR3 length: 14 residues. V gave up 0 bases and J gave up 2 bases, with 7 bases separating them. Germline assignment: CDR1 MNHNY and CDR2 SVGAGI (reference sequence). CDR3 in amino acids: CASSYSGGNTEAFF. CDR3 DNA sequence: TGTGCCAGCAGTTACTCAGGGGGAAACACTGAAGCTTTCTTT.

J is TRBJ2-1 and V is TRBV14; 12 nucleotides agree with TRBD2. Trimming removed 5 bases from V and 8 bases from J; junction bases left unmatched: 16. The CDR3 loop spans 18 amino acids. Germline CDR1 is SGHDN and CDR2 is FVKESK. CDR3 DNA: TGTGCCAGCAGCTCCCGACTAGCGGGAGATCAGAGGGAAGATGAGCAGTTCTTC. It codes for CASSSRLAGDQREDEQFF.

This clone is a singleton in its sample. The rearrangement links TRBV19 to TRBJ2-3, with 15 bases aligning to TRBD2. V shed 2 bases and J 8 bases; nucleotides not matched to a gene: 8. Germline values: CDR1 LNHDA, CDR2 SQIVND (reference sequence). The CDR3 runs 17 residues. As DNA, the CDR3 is TGTGCCAGTAGTATAAGGACTAGCGGGGGGGCGTTAAGTACGCAGTATTTT. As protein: CASSIRTSGGALSTQYF. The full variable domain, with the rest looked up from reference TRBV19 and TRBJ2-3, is DGGITQSPKYLFRKEGQNVTLSCEQNLNHDAMYWYRQDPGQGLRLIYYSQIVNDFQKGDIAEGYSVSREKKESFPLTVTSAQKNPTAFYLCASSIRTSGGALSTQYFGPGTRLTVL.

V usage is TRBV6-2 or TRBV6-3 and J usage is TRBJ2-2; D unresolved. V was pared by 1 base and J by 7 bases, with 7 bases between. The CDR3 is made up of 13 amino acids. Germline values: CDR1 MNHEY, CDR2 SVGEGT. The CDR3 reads CASSYFRGGELFF. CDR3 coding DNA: TGTGCCAGCAGTTACTTCCGCGGCGGGGAGCTGTTTTTT.

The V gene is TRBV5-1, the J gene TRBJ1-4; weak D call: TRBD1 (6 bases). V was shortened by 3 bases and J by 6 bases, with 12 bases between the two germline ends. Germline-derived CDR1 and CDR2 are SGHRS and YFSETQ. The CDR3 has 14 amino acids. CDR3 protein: CASSSGASDEKLFF. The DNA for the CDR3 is TGCGCCAGCAGCTCAGGGGCCTCTGATGAAAAACTGTTTTTT.

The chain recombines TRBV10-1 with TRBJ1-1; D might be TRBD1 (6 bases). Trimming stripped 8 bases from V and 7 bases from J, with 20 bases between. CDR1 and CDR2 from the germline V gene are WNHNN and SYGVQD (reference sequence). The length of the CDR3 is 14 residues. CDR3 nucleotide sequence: TGCGCCAGCTCAACGGGGGTCCCACAGGGTGAAGCTTTCTTT. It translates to CASSTGVPQGEAFF.

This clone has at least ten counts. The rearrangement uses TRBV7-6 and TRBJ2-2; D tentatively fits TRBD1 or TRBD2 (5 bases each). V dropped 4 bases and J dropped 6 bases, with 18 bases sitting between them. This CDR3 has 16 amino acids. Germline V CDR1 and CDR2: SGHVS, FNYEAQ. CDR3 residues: CASSYGPGDGAGELFF. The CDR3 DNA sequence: TGTGCCAGCAGCTACGGTCCCGGGGACGGGGCCGGGGAGCTGTTTTTT.

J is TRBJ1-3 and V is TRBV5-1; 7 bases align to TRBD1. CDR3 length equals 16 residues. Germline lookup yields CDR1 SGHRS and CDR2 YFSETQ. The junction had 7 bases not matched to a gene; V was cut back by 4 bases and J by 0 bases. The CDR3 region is CASSVAGTASGNTIYF. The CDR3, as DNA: TGCGCCAGCAGCGTCGCCGGGACAGCCTCTGGAAACACCATATATTTT.

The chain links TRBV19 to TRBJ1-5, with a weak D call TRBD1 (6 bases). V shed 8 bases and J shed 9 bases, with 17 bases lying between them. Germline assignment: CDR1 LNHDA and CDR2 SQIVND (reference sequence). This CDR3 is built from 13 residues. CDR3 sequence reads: CASLRGGAGPQHF. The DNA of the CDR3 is TGTGCCAGTCTAAGGGGGGGTGCAGGGCCCCAGCATTTT.

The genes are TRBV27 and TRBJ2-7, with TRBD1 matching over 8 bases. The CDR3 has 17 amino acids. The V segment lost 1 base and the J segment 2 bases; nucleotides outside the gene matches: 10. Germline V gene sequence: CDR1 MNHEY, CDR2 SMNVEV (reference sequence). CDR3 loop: CASSLFGQGNDPYEQYF. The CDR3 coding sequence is TGTGCCAGCAGTTTATTCGGACAGGGTAACGATCCCTACGAGCAGTACTTC.

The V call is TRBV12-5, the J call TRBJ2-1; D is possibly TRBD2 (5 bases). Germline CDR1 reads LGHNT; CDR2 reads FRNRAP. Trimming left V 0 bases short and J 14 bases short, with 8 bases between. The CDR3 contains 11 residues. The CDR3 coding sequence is TGTGCTAGTGGTTTGGTACGGCGGGAGTTCTTC. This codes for CASGLVRREFF.

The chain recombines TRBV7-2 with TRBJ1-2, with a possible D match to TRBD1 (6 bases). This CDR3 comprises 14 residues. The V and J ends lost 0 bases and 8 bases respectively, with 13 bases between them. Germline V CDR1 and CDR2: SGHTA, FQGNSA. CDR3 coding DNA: TGTGCCAGCAGCTTAGCGAGGACAGAGGGGGGCTACACCTTC. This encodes CASSLARTEGGYTF.

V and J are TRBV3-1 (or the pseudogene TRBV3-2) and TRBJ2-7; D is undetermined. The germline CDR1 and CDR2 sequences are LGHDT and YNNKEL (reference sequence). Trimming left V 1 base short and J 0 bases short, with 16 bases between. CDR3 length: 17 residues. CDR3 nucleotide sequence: TGTGCCAGCAGCCAAGGGGGATCGCGCGTCCTCTCCTACGAGCAGTACTTC. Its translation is CASSQGGSRVLSYEQYF.

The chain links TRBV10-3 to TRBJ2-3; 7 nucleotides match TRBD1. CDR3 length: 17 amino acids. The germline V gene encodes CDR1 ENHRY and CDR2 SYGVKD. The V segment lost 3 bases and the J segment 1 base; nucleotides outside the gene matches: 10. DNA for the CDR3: TGTGCCATCAGTGAAATCCGACAGGGTTTGGGCACAGATACGCAGTATTTT. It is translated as CAISEIRQGLGTDTQYF.

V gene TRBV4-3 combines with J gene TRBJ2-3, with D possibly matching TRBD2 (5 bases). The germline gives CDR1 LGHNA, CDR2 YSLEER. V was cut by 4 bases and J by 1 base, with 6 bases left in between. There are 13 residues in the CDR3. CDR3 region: CASSPEGTDTQYF. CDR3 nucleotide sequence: TGCGCCAGCAGCCCGGAGGGCACAGATACGCAGTATTTT.

This chain's CDR3 is CASRLRASGTFGYNEQFF. The CDR3, as DNA: TGTGCCAGCAGACTTAGGGCTAGCGGGACCTTCGGCTACAATGAGCAGTTCTTC. The J gene is TRBJ2-1, the V gene TRBV28; 9 positions match TRBD2. With V trimmed by 6 bases and J by 3 bases, 15 bases remained unmatched. This CDR3 is built from 18 residues. Germline-derived CDR1 and CDR2 are MDHEN and SYDVKM.

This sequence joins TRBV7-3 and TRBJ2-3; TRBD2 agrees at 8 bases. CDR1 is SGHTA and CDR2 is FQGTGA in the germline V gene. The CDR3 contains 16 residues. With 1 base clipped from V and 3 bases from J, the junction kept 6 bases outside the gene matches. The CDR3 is CASSLNLAGETDTQYF. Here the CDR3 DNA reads TGTGCCAGCAGCTTAAATCTAGCGGGTGAAACAGATACGCAGTATTTT.

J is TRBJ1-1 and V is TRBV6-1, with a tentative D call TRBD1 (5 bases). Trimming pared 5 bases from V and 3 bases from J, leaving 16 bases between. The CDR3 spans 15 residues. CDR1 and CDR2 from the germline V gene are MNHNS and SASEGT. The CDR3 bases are TGTGCCAGCAGTTTCCCGGGCCGGGGGGACACTGAAGCTTTCTTT. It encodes CASSFPGRGDTEAFF.